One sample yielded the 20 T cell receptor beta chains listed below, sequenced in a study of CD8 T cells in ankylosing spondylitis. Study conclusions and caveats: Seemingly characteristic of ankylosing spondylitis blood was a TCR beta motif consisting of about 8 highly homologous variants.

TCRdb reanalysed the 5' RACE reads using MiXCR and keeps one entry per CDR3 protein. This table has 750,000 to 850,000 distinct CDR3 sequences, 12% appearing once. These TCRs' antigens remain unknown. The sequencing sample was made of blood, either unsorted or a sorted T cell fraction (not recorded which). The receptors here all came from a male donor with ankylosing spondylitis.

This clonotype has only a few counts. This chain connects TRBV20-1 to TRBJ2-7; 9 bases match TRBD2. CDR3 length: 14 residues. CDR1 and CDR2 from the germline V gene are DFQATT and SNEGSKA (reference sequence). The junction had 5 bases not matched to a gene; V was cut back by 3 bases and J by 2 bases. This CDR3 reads CSASIAGAPYEQYF. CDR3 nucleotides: TGCAGTGCTAGTATAGCGGGGGCCCCCTACGAGCAGTACTTC.

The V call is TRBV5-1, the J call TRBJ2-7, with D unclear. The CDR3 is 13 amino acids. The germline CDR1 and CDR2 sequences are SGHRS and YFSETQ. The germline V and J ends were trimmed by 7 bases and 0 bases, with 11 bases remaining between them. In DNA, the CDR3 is TGCGCCAGCCAAATCGACGTCTCCTACGAGCAGTACTTC. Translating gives CASQIDVSYEQYF.

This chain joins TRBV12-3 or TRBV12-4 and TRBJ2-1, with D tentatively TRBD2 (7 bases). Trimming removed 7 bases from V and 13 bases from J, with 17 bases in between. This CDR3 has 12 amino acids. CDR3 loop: CASTFRGAEQFF. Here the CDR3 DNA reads TGTGCCAGCACCTTTCGGGGGGCTGAACAGTTCTTC.

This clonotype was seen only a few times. The CDR3 DNA sequence: TGTGCCAGCAGTCGGGGGAAGTGGGTTCAGCCCCAGCATTTT. This encodes CASSRGKWVQPQHF. The chain employs TRBV6-1 and TRBJ1-5; tentative D call: TRBD1 (5 bases). CDR1 MNHNS and CDR2 SASEGT come from the germline V gene. Trimming took 5 bases from V and 6 from J, leaving 14 bases between them. The CDR3 covers 14 residues.

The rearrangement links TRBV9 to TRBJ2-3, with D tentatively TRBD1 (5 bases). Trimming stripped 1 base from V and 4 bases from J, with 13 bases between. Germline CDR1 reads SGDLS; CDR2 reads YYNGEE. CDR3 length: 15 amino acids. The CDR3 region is CASSVLQGWADTQYF. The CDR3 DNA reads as TGTGCCAGCAGCGTACTTCAGGGTTGGGCAGATACGCAGTATTTT.

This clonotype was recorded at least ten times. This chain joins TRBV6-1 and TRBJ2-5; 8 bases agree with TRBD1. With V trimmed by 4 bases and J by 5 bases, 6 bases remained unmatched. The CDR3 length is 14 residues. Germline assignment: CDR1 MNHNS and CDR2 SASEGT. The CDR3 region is CASSGDRPWETQYF. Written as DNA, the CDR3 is TGTGCCAGCAGTGGGGACAGGCCCTGGGAGACCCAGTACTTC.

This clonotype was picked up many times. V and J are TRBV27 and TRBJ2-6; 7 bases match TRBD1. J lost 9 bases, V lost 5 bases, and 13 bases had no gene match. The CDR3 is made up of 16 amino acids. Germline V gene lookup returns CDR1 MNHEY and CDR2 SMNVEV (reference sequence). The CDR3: CASSKQGNEGFNVLTF. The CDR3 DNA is TGTGCCAGCAGTAAACAGGGGAACGAGGGATTCAACGTCCTGACTTTC. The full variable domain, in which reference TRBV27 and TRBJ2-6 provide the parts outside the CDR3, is EAQVTQNPRYLITVTGKKLTVTCSQNMNHEYMSWYRQDPGLGLRQIYYSMNVEVTDKGDVPEGYKVSRKEKRNFPLILESPSPNQTSLYFCASSKQGNEGFNVLTFGAGSRLTVL.

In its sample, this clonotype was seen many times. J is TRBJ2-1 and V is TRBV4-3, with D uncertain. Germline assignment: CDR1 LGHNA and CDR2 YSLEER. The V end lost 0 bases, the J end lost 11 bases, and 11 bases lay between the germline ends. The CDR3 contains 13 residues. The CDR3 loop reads CASSQDRSTQQFF. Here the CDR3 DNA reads TGCGCCAGCAGCCAAGATAGGAGTACCCAGCAGTTCTTC.

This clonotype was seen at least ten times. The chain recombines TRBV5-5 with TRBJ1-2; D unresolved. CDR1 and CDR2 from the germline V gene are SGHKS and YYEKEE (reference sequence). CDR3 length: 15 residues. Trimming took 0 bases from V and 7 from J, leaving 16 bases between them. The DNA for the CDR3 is TGTGCCAGCAGCTTGGCCCCCAACGGACCGGGTGGCTACACCTTC. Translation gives CASSLAPNGPGGYTF.

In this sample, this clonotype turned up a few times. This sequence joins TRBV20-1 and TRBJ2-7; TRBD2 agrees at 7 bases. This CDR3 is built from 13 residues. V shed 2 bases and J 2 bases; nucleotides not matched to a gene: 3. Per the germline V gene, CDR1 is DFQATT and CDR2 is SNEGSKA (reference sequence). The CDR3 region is CSARSSGAYEQYF. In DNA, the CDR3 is TGCAGTGCTAGAAGCAGCGGGGCCTACGAGCAGTACTTC.

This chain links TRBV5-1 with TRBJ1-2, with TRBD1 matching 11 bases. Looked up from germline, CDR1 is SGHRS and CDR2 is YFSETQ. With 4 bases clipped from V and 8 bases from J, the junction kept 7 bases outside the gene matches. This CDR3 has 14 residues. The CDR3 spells CASSPGTGGLGYTF. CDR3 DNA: TGCGCCAGCAGCCCCGGGACAGGGGGTTTGGGCTACACCTTC.

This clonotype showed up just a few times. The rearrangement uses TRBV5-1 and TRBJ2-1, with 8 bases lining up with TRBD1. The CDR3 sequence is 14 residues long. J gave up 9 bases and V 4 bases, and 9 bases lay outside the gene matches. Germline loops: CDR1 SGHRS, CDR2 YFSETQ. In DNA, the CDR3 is TGCGCCAGCAGCGCCTTGACAGGGGTTGGTGAGCAGTTCTTC. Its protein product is CASSALTGVGEQFF. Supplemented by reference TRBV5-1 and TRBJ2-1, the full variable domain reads KAGVTQTPRYLIKTRGQQVTLSCSPISGHRSVSWYQQTPGQGLQFLFEYFSETQRNKGNFPGRFSGRQFSNSRSEMNVSTLELGDSALYLCASSALTGVGEQFFGPGTRLTVL.

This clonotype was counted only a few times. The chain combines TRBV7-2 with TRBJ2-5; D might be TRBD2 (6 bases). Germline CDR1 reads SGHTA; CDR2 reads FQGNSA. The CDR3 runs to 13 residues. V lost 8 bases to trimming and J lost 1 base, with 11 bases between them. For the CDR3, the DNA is TGTGCCAGCGCCCGGGGGAGCCAAGAGACCCAGTACTTC. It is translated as CASARGSQETQYF.

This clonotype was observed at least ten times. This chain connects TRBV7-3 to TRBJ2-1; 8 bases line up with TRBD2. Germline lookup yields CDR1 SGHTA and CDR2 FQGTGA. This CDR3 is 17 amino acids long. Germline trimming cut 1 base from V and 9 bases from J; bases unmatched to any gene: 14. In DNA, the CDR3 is TGTGCCAGCAGCTTAATTGCGGCCGGCGGGGGGAGCCTTGAGCAGTTCTTC. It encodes CASSLIAAGGGSLEQFF.

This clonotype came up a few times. CDR3 DNA sequence: TGTGCCAGCAGTTACTTCAGGGGTTACTATAATTCACCCCTCCACTTT. Its protein is CASSYFRGYYNSPLHF. This chain links TRBV6-5 with TRBJ1-6; maybe TRBD1 (6 bases). The CDR3 contains 16 residues. Trimming shortened V by 1 base and J by 3 bases, and 10 bases separated the two germline ends. CDR1 MNHEY and CDR2 SVGAGI come from the germline V gene.

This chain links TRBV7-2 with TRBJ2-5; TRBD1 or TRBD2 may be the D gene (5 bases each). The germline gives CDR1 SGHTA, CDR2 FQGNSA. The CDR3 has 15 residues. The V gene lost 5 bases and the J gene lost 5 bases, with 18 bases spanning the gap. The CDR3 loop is CASSPGTTQRETQYF. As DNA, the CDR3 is TGTGCCAGCAGCCCTGGGACCACACAACGGGAGACCCAGTACTTC.

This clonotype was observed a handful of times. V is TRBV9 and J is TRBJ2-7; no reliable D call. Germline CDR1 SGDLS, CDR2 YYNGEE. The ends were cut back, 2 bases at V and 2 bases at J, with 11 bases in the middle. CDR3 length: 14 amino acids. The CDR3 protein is CASSVRPSTYEQYF. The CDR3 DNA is TGTGCCAGCAGCGTCAGACCAAGCACCTACGAGCAGTACTTC.

CDR3 loop: CASSFHEDEQFF. Written as DNA, the CDR3 is TGTGCCAGCAGTTTCCATGAGGATGAGCAGTTCTTC. V gene TRBV12-3 or TRBV12-4 combines with J gene TRBJ2-1; D gene ambiguous. This CDR3 region has 12 residues. V lost 3 bases and J lost 8, with 8 bases in between.

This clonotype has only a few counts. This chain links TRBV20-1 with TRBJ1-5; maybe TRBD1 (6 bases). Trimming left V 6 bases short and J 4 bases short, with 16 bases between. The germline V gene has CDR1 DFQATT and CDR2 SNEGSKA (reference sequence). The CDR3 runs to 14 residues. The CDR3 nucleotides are TGCAGTGCAAAACGACAGGTGGATAATCAGCCCCAGCATTTT. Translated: CSAKRQVDNQPQHF.

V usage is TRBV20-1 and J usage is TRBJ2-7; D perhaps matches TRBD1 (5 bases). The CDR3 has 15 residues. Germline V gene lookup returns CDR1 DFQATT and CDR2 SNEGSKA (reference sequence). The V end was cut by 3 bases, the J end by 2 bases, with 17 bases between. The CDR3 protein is CSASQTRTPTYEQYF. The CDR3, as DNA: TGCAGTGCTAGCCAGACCCGGACACCCACCTACGAGCAGTACTTC.